Here is one T cell receptor (beta chain) with its context. What it binds is not known. Researchers ran the PCR with 60 Vbeta and 13 Jbeta primers. The protocol was immunoSEQ multiplex PCR, while the TCRdb copy is restricted to in-frame clones and leaves out a portion. Seen here are around 110,000 clones, 80% observed once, and the top ten hold 2.1%. These data are taken from a study of cytomegalovirus exposure and HLA in healthy donors. Germline values: CDR1 MNHEY, CDR2 SVGAGI. This CDR3 has 15 residues. The V gene end was trimmed by 2 bases and the J gene end by 5 bases; junction bases not matched to a gene: 5. General study results and limits: In a later analysis, most CMV-associated TCR beta chains appeared HLA-restricted. For presence/absence analyses, sequencing depth was assumed to be roughly uniform across donors. The likely explanation for a cluster of highly shared sequence variants was sequencing artifact.

The sequence was obtained from a man aged 25 to 40 in good health and CMV-seronegative. Sequencing used PBMCs. The rearrangement joins TRBV6-5 to TRBJ2-1; the match to TRBD1 covers 8 bases. The CDR3 DNA sequence: TGTGCCAGCAGTTACCGACAGGGGTTCCACAATGAGCAGTTCTTC. Translation gives CASSYRQGFHNEQFF.